These 20 T cell receptor beta chains originate from one sample sequenced in a study of molecular identifiers for immune sequencing clone quantification. TCRdb re-analysed the PCR reads in MiXCR, keeping a single row per CDR3 protein. Here the sample spans about 68,000 distinct CDR3 sequences, about a sixth being singletons. The sequenced material came from naive CD8+ T cells from blood, with Jurkat cell RNA spiked in. As for subset: FACS-sorted CD8+CD4-CCR7+CD45RA+ naive T cells. These receptors came from a human donor in good health. Some libraries in this study had Jurkat cell RNA spiked in.

This clonotype came up many times. V is TRBV4-3 and J is TRBJ2-7; 9 bases are a match to TRBD2. The CDR3 has 14 amino acids. Per germline, CDR1 LGHNA and CDR2 YSLEER. With V trimmed by 1 base and J by 7 bases, 5 bases remained unmatched. This chain's CDR3 is CASSQGGGEGEQYF. In DNA, the CDR3 is TGCGCCAGCAGCCAAGGCGGGGGGGAGGGAGAGCAGTACTTC.

Only a few counts were recorded for this clonotype. This sequence joins TRBV6-1 and TRBJ2-3; D might be TRBD1 (5 bases). CDR3 length equals 13 residues. Germline CDR1 reads MNHNS; CDR2 reads SASEGT. Trimming removed 8 bases at V and 1 base at J, with 10 bases between. CDR3 protein: CASLGPRTDTQYF. The CDR3 DNA reads TGTGCCAGCTTGGGGCCCCGCACAGATACGCAGTATTTT.

This clonotype was seen ten or more times. The rearrangement links TRBV24-1 to TRBJ2-1; 8 bases fit TRBD2. V gave up 9 bases and J gave up 6 bases; unmatched junction bases: 15. CDR3 size: 16 residues. Germline CDR1 is KGHDR and CDR2 is SFDVKD. CDR3 DNA sequence: TGTGCCACCTCGCAGGGAGTCGGGAGGGCCGGCAATGAGCAGTTCTTC. Translation gives CATSQGVGRAGNEQFF.

This clonotype was found a few times. J is TRBJ1-3 and V is TRBV19; the D gene is possibly TRBD1 (6 bases). Germline values: CDR1 LNHDA, CDR2 SQIVND (reference sequence). The CDR3 consists of 17 residues. V was trimmed by 5 bases and J by 4 bases, leaving 21 bases between them. This chain's CDR3 is CASSFSGTTSLGNTIYF. In nucleotides, the CDR3 is TGTGCCAGTAGTTTCTCCGGGACAACTTCTCTCGGAAACACCATATATTTT.

This clonotype was seen ten or more times. This chain's CDR3 is CASSQDARSYEQYF. The CDR3 coding sequence is TGTGCCAGCAGCCAAGATGCGAGATCCTACGAGCAGTACTTC. The genes are TRBV3-1 and TRBJ2-7; D remains unclear. CDR1 LGHDT and CDR2 YNNKEL come from the germline V gene (reference sequence). The CDR3 runs to 14 residues. V lost 0 bases and J lost 1, with 7 bases in between.

V gene TRBV7-9 combines with J gene TRBJ2-5; the D gene could be TRBD1 or TRBD2 (7 bases each). Trimming cost V 1 base and J 7 bases, with 25 bases left between them. Germline V lookup: CDR1 SEHNR, CDR2 FQNEAQ (reference sequence). CDR3 size: 18 residues. CDR3 in DNA: TGTGCCAGCAGCTTAGGACAGGGAGGGGACCCAATTCTGGGGACCCAGTACTTC. This encodes CASSLGQGGDPILGTQYF.

The chain employs TRBV9 and TRBJ2-1; perhaps TRBD2 as D (5 bases). The length of the CDR3 is 14 residues. Germline assignment: CDR1 SGDLS and CDR2 YYNGEE. V was clipped by 1 base and J by 6 bases, with 11 bases between them. The CDR3: CASSVYETINEQFF. The CDR3 DNA reads TGTGCCAGCAGCGTATATGAGACTATCAATGAGCAGTTCTTC.

This clonotype was detected many times. The chain combines TRBV7-6 with TRBJ2-3, with a possible D match to TRBD2 (6 bases). This CDR3 is 17 amino acids long. Germline values: CDR1 SGHVS, CDR2 FNYEAQ. V was cut by 0 bases and J by 2 bases, with 15 bases left in between. The CDR3 DNA reads TGTGCCAGCAGCTTAGCCGGCGGGGCCCTCTCCACAGATACGCAGTATTTT. Amino acid sequence: CASSLAGGALSTDTQYF.

This clonotype appeared many times. The V and J genes are TRBV18 and TRBJ2-1; D is perhaps TRBD2 (6 bases). V gave up 3 bases and J gave up 0 bases, with 9 bases separating them. Germline V gene data show CDR1 as KGHSH and CDR2 as LQKENI. CDR3 size: 15 residues. The CDR3 DNA sequence: TGTGCCAGCTCACCTAGCGGAACCTCCTACAATGAGCAGTTCTTC. Protein sequence: CASSPSGTSYNEQFF.

This clonotype was picked up many times. V gene TRBV6-1 combines with J gene TRBJ2-3; TRBD1 aligns across 7 bases. Trimming at V came to 6 bases and at J to 6 bases, leaving 9 bases not matched to a gene. This CDR3 spans 14 amino acids. From germline, CDR1 is MNHNS and CDR2 SASEGT. CDR3 sequence (DNA): TGTGCCAGCAGCAGTGGAACACAGGGGGATACGCAGTATTTT. Translation gives CASSSGTQGDTQYF.

This clonotype has a count of ten or more. The gene calls are TRBV7-8 and TRBJ2-3, with a tentative D call TRBD2 (5 bases). The germline gives CDR1 SGHVS, CDR2 FQNEAQ. V was cut by 3 bases and J by 2 bases, with 21 bases left in between. CDR3 length: 18 residues. CDR3 nucleotide sequence: TGTGCCAGCAGCTTCAACCTAGGGCGGGCGGGTTCCACAGATACGCAGTATTTT. Protein product: CASSFNLGRAGSTDTQYF.

This clonotype was seen repeatedly, ten times or more. J is TRBJ1-4 and V is TRBV20-1; no definite D call. Germline V gene data show CDR1 as DFQATT and CDR2 as SNEGSKA (reference sequence). The CDR3 is made up of 14 amino acids. V lost 1 base, J lost 8 bases, and 14 bases lay in between. As DNA, the CDR3 is TGCAGTGCTAGAGGAATCGGTCTTGGAGAAAAACTGTTTTTT. This encodes CSARGIGLGEKLFF.

This clonotype was recorded a few times. This chain connects TRBV28 to TRBJ2-7, with unresolved D. The germline V gene has CDR1 MDHEN and CDR2 SYDVKM. V shed 6 bases and J shed 2 bases, with 14 bases lying between them. The CDR3 totals 14 residues. CDR3 region: CASRGWSPTYEQYF. Written as DNA, the CDR3 is TGTGCCAGCAGGGGATGGTCACCTACCTACGAGCAGTACTTC.

This clonotype has only a few counts. V is TRBV28 and J is TRBJ1-6, with 9 bases fitting TRBD1. V was pared by 2 bases and J by 9 bases, with 8 bases of the junction left unmatched. The CDR3 spans 16 residues. Germline V gene sequence: CDR1 MDHEN, CDR2 SYDVKM. The CDR3, as DNA: TGTGCCAGCAGTTTAACATTGGGGACAGGGAGTTCACCCCTCCACTTT. Protein sequence: CASSLTLGTGSSPLHF.

This clonotype was seen at least ten times. This chain uses TRBV7-9 with TRBJ2-2; D remains unclear. The germline V gene encodes CDR1 SEHNR and CDR2 FQNEAQ (reference sequence). Trimming removed 0 bases from V and 2 bases from J, with 10 bases in between. The CDR3 contains 16 residues. The CDR3 DNA reads as TGTGCCAGCAGCTTAGCCGTACAGATAAACACCGGGGAGCTGTTTTTT. Its translation: CASSLAVQINTGELFF.

With respect to this clonotype: A much larger clone is a single base away; this may be a read error. Since the CDR3 does not end with the conserved phenylalanine or tryptophan, this likely comes from a read error. The rearrangement uses TRBV7-9 and TRBJ2-1; 7 bases line up with TRBD2. The CDR3 consists of 15 residues. Trimming cost V 5 bases and J 8 bases; bases outside gene matches: 12. Germline CDR1 and CDR2: SEHNR and FQNEAQ (reference sequence). The CDR3 DNA sequence: TGTGCCAGCAGCCCGCCACTAGCGCGCGACGATGAGCAGTTCCTC. It yields the protein CASSPPLARDDEQFL.

This clonotype was observed many times. The chain links TRBV19 to TRBJ2-7; 7 bases are a match to TRBD2. The CDR3 spans 14 residues. The germline V gene encodes CDR1 LNHDA and CDR2 SQIVND (reference sequence). V shed 3 bases, J shed 3 bases, and the junction held 5 bases outside the gene matches. This CDR3 reads CASSIGLVRYEQYF. CDR3 sequence (DNA): TGTGCCAGTAGTATCGGACTAGTTCGCTACGAGCAGTACTTC.

The sample holds many counts of this clonotype. The chain is built from TRBV20-1 and TRBJ2-7, with TRBD2 matching over 8 bases. V gave up 5 bases and J gave up 3 bases; unmatched junction bases: 12. The CDR3 is made up of 15 amino acids. Germline-derived CDR1 and CDR2 are DFQATT and SNEGSKA (reference sequence). The CDR3 here is CSAPDRAGVGYEQYF. CDR3 nucleotide sequence: TGCAGTGCTCCCGACCGAGCGGGAGTGGGCTACGAGCAGTACTTC.

CDR3 protein: CASSTTGQRSYGYTF. CDR3 nucleotide sequence: TGTGCCAGCAGCACCACGGGACAGCGATCGTATGGCTACACCTTC. The chain recombines TRBV5-6 with TRBJ1-2; 7 bases line up with TRBD1. The CDR3 runs 15 residues. With V trimmed by 4 bases and J by 5 bases, 11 bases remained unmatched. CDR1 is SGHDT and CDR2 is YYEEEE in the germline V gene.

This clonotype occurred many times. The DNA of the CDR3 is TGTGCCAGTAGTATAGACGCTAGCGGGGCCTACGAGCAGTACTTC. Translating gives CASSIDASGAYEQYF. The rearrangement joins TRBV19 to TRBJ2-7; 9 bases line up with TRBD2. The germline V gene has CDR1 LNHDA and CDR2 SQIVND (reference sequence). This CDR3 region has 15 residues. V gave up 0 bases and J gave up 2 bases; unmatched junction bases: 2.